The clone carrying this TCR beta chain was counted ten times or more. Its antigen is not identified. Germline lookup yields CDR1 MNHEY and CDR2 SVGEGT. The V and J ends lost 6 bases and 3 bases respectively, with 12 bases between them. The CDR3 loop spans 13 amino acids. These data come from a study of blood T cells in healthy people across ages. A second about 7 to 11 cycle PCR used barcoded and J-beta primers. MiXCR was run by TCRdb on the 5' RACE reads, yielding one entry per CDR3 protein. Of 870,000 or so distinct CDR3 sequences in the sample, more than 25% were seen once. General observations from the study: Diversity estimates drawn from one million T cells were deemed underestimates. Age showed a roughly linear inverse relationship with TCR beta diversity per million T cells.

This receptor was taken from an elderly woman in good health. V and J are TRBV6-2 or TRBV6-3 and TRBJ2-7; D perhaps matches TRBD1 (6 bases). The sample taken for sequencing was blood. The CDR3 protein is CASSTRDNYEQYF. The CDR3, as DNA: TGTGCCAGCAGCACCCGGGACAACTACGAGCAGTACTTC.